This note documents a single TCR beta chain sequence. These data are taken from a study of blood T cell repertoires in COVID-19. Here immunoSEQ multiplex PCR was the method, and the copy in TCRdb shows in-frame clones only, minus some. The table lists 130,000 or so clones, roughly 71% of them singletons. V lost 4 bases and J 6 bases, leaving 13 bases between the germline ends. The length of the CDR3 is 15 residues. In germline, CDR1 is SNHLY, CDR2 FYNNEI. The source material was peripheral blood. This chain joins TRBV2 and TRBJ1-6; possible D gene TRBD1, 5 bases. This sequence originates from a man older than 75 with acute or convalescent COVID-19. CDR3 region: CASSGVVQGNSPLHF. CDR3 coding DNA: TGTGCCAGCAGTGGGGTGGTTCAGGGTAATTCACCCCTCCACTTT.